One TCR beta chain is described in this entry. This clonotype was seen only a few times. The target of this receptor is not known. No base qualities exist here, and no much larger clone lies one base off it. The library was prepared using 5' RACE. Sequencing used an Illumina HiSeq 2000. A universal primer binding site was introduced by template switching, and a unique molecular identifier was present in the final cDNA, enabling accurate counting of TCR cDNA molecules. First-strand cDNA for TCR alpha and beta chains was synthesized from specific primers in the conserved constant-segment region. To control for contamination, every cDNA library was double barcoded, receiving both a SMART-Mk sample barcode and Illumina barcodes. TruSeq adapter sequences along with Illumina sample barcodes were introduced in two successive PCR steps. Sequencing of the TCR alpha and beta cDNA libraries was done on the Illumina HiSeq platform using custom primers. For the original study's pipeline: MiGEC was used to process raw reads and extract unique molecular identifiers, and MiXCR was used to find CDR3 positions. For each individual, recombination models were inferred using an EM algorithm with the repgenHMM and IGoR tools. Shared clonotype analysis was performed with the tcR package in R, normalizing sharing by the product of cloneset sizes. Out-of-frame nonproductive sequences were analyzed to study raw recombination free of thymic and clonal selection effects. Through fastp at Q25 and MiXCR, TCRdb rebuilt clones from the public reads, retaining in-frame beta chains. Each entry merges the rows of one CDR3 protein and shows their most common DNA and genes. TCRdb's processing, not the study's, gives the V and J calls here. This sample is represented by some 1,700,000 distinct CDR3 sequences; about 31% of them were singletons. The ten largest account for less than 0.35% of the sample.

These data are taken from a study of identical twins (dated by TCRdb to the mid-2010s). Study-wide context: To test whether fetal clonotypes persist, the study used deep sequencing on TCR alpha and beta repertoires from monozygotic twins, unrelated adults of various ages, and cord blood. To rule out contamination, the twin experiments were replicated at different times with different library preparation protocols.

Only healthy Caucasian donors were included. From a lookup of the germline V gene, CDR1 and CDR2 are SGDLS and YYNGEE. The CDR3 starts with the cysteine, ends with the phenylalanine, and has 12 residues. Only the CDR3 portion is preserved as DNA: 36 bases, with reading frame beginning at the first base. Between the V and J ends, shortened by 7 bases and 4 bases respectively, the junction contains 11 bases. Results and caveats for the whole study, not just this receptor: Compared with coincidental sharing between unrelated individuals, an excess of low generation-probability sequences was observed among out-of-frame TCR alpha sequences shared between twins. In monozygotic twins, out-of-frame TCR alpha sharing was systematically underestimated by recombination models, although the models agreed with sharing between unrelated individuals. Conclusions relied on cross-sectional statistical analysis, since the same donors could not be followed over many years. Fewer insertions were carried by abundant cord blood beta clonotypes, a similar but weaker trend appeared in young adult naive repertoires, and no such trend appeared in memory repertoires. Excess twin sharing in beta out-of-frame sequences was weaker because fewer shared sequences lowered the signal-to-noise ratio. Zero-insertion analyses could be partly confounded by invariant T cells such as MAIT and iNKT, though diverse VJ usage argued against such confounding for most clonotypes.

This sequence was found in a newborn girl in good health. The V gene is TRBV9 and the J gene is TRBJ1-2, with no reliable assignment of the D segment. The specimen sequenced was cord blood. The CDR3 reads as follows: CASFRRIYGYTF. The DNA is as follows: TGTGCCAGCTTTCGACGGATCTATGGCTACACCTTC.